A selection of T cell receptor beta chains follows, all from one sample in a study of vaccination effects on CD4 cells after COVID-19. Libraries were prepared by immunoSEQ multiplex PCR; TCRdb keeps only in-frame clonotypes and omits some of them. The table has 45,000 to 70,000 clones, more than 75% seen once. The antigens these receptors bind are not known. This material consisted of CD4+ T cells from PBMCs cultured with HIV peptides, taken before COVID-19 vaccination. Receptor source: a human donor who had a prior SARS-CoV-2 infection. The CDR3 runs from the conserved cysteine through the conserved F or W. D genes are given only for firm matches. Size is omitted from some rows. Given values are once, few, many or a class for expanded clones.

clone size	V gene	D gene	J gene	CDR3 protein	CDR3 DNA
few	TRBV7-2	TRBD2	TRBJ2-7	CASSLFGLAGVEQYF	TGTGCCAGCAGCTTATTCGGTCTAGCGGGGGTCGAGCAGTACTTC
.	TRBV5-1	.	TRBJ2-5	CASSTGTGYQETQYF	TGCGCCAGCAGCACGGGGACGGGTTACCAAGAGACCCAGTACTTC
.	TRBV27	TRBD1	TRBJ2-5	CASSPSRAGGVGTQYF	TGTGCCAGCAGTCCCAGCCGGGCAGGGGGCGTTGGGACCCAGTACTTC
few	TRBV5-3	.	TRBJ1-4	CARSLVPGDATNEKLFF	TGTGCCAGAAGCTTGGTCCCGGGAGATGCAACTAATGAAAAACTGTTTTTT
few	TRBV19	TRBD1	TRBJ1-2	CASSIGRTGVYGYTF	TGTGCCAGTAGTATAGGCCGGACAGGAGTTTATGGCTACACCTTC
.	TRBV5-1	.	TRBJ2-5	CASSYTGTPEETQYF	TGCGCCAGCAGCTATACCGGGACACCCGAAGAGACCCAGTACTTC
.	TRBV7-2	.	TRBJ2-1	CASSPPSYNEQFF	TGTGCCAGCAGCCCCCCGTCCTACAATGAGCAGTTCTTC
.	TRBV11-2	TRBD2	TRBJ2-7	CASSPWDYGYEQYF	TGTGCCAGCAGCCCCTGGGACTACGGCTACGAGCAGTACTTC
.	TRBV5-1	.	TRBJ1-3	CASSNAETSGNTIYF	TGCGCCAGCAGCAACGCAGAGACATCTGGAAACACCATATATTTT
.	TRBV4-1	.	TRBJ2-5	CASSQDWVSGSQETQYF	TGCGCCAGCAGCCAAGATTGGGTCTCTGGCTCTCAAGAGACCCAGTACTTC
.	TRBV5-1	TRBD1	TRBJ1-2	CASSTGQALHNYGYTF	TGCGCCAGCAGCACCGGACAGGCATTGCATAACTATGGCTACACCTTC
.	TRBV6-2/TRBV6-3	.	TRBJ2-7	CASSQSYEQYF	TGTGCCAGCAGTCAGTCCTACGAGCAGTACTTC